This entry is about one T cell receptor (beta chain). The germline CDR1 and CDR2 sequences are MDHEN and SYDVKM. CDR3 length: 16 residues. Trimming cost V 5 bases and J 5 bases, with 19 bases left between them. The sample is drawn from a study of blood T cell repertoires in COVID-19. For the study at large: Sources were T cells, B-cell-depleted T cells, or PBMCs; the material itself was cDNA or gDNA.

Sequencing used immunoSEQ multiplex PCR; TCRdb keeps in-frame clones, though not all of them. The table lists 50,000 to 60,000 clones, roughly 90% of them singletons. This clonotype was obtained from a man in his 60s with active COVID-19. The chain has TRBV28 and TRBJ2-1; maybe TRBD2 (6 bases). Sequencing was performed on peripheral blood. The CDR3 DNA reads as TGTGCCAGCAGTCACCCCGGGACTGGGGAAGACAATGAGCAGTTCTTC. Translated: CASSHPGTGEDNEQFF. The full variable domain, in which reference TRBV28 and TRBJ2-1 provide the parts outside the CDR3, is DVKVTQSSRYLVKRTGEKVFLECVQDMDHENMFWYRQDPGLGLRLIYFSYDVKMKEKGDIPEGYSVSREKKERFSLILESASTNQTSMYLCASSHPGTGEDNEQFFGPGTRLTVL.